These 5 T cell receptor beta chains share one sample of origin, sequenced in a study of CD8 T cells in Susac syndrome. When the RNA was reverse transcribed, random hexamers were used with an input of roughly 0.5 to 1 ug. MiXCR, run by TCRdb on the immunoSEQ multiplex PCR reads, gives a single entry per CDR3 protein. The sample contains tens of thousands of distinct CDR3 sequences, roughly 96% of which appear only once. Sequenced sample: CD8+ T cells from PBMCs. These receptors were collected from a human donor with Susac syndrome.

This chain uses TRBV16 with TRBJ1-6; D possibly corresponds to TRBD1 (5 bases). The CDR3 spans 17 residues. Germline assignment: CDR1 KGHSY and CDR2 FQNENV. With 0 bases removed from V and 9 bases from J, the gap between germline ends came to 18 bases. This CDR3 is CASSQSWPGHRGSPLHF. The DNA for the CDR3 is TGTGCCAGCAGCCAATCGTGGCCAGGGCATAGGGGTTCACCCCTCCACTTT.

V gene TRBV20-1 combines with J gene TRBJ1-5; 7 positions match TRBD1. Trimming at V came to 5 bases and at J to 0 bases, leaving 10 bases not matched to a gene. Germline V CDR1 and CDR2: DFQATT, SNEGSKA (reference sequence). There are 16 residues in the CDR3. The chain's CDR3 is CSAHSGTVFSNQPQHF. The CDR3 DNA reads as TGCAGTGCTCACTCCGGGACAGTCTTTAGCAATCAGCCCCAGCATTTT.

This chain links TRBV5-1 with TRBJ2-2, with D hard to call. The CDR3 covers 15 residues. Trimming took 0 bases from V and 3 from J, leaving 9 bases between them. Germline CDR1 reads SGHRS; CDR2 reads YFSETQ. The CDR3 sequence: CASSLGQRYTGELFF. The CDR3 DNA reads as TGCGCCAGCAGCTTGGGCCAGCGCTACACCGGGGAGCTGTTTTTT.

V and J are TRBV11-1 and TRBJ2-7, with D perhaps given as TRBD1 or TRBD2 (6 bases each). Trimming cost V 5 bases and J 3 bases, with 11 bases left between them. CDR3 length equals 13 residues. Germline-derived CDR1 and CDR2 are SGHAT and FQDESV (reference sequence). The CDR3 is CASSAGHGYEQYF. The CDR3 nucleotides are TGTGCCAGCAGCGCGGGACACGGCTACGAGCAGTACTTC.

This sequence joins TRBV5-1 and TRBJ2-1; unclear D gene. Germline loops: CDR1 SGHRS, CDR2 YFSETQ. The V end was cut by 1 base, the J end by 5 bases, with 13 bases between. The CDR3 is made up of 15 amino acids. Here the CDR3 DNA reads TGCGCCAGCAGCTTGTCCCACAAAAGGAACAATGAGCAGTTCTTC. Encoded protein: CASSLSHKRNNEQFF.